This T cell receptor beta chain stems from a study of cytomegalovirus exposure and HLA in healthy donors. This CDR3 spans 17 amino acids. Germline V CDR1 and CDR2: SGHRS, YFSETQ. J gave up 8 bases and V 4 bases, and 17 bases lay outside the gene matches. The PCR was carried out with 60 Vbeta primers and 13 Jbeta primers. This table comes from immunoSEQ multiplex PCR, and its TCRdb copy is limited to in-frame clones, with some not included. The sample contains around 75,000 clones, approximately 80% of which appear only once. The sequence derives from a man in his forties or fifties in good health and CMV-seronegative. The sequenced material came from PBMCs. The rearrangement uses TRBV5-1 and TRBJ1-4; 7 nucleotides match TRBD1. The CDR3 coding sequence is TGCGCCAGCAGCCGACAGGGCGACTTCCTTCCCGGAGAAAAACTGTTTTTT. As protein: CASSRQGDFLPGEKLFF.